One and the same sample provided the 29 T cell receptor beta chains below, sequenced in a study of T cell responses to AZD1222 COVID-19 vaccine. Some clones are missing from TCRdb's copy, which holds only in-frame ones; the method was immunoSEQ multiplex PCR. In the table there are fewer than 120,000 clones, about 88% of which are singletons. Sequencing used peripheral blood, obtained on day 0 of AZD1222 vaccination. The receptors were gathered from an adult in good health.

CDR3: CASHHGGTLYGYTF. CDR3 DNA: TGTGCCAGCCACCATGGGGGAACCCTCTATGGCTACACCTTC. The rearrangement joins TRBV19 to TRBJ1-2, with TRBD1 as a possible D gene (5 bases). The CDR3 loop spans 14 amino acids. V was cut by 9 bases and J by 4 bases, with 18 bases left in between. The germline V gene has CDR1 LNHDA and CDR2 SQIVND (reference sequence). The entire variable domain, with the rest obtained from reference TRBV19 and TRBJ1-2, is as follows: DGGITQSPKYLFRKEGQNVTLSCEQNLNHDAMYWYRQDPGQGLRLIYYSQIVNDFQKGDIAEGYSVSREKKESFPLTVTSAQKNPTAFYLCASHHGGTLYGYTFGSGTRLTVV.

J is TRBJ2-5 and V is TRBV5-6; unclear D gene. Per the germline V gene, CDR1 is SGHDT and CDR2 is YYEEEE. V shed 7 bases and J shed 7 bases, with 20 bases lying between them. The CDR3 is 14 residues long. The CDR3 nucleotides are TGTGCCAGCTTACAAGGTCAGGTAGTAGGGACCCAGTACTTC. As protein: CASLQGQVVGTQYF.

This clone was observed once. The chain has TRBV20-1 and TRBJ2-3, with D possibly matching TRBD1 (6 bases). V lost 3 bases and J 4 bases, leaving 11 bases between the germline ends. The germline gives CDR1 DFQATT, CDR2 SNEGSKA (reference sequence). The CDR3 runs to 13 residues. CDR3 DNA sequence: TGCAGTGCTAGTTACAGGGCGGCAGATACGCAGTATTTT. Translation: CSASYRAADTQYF.

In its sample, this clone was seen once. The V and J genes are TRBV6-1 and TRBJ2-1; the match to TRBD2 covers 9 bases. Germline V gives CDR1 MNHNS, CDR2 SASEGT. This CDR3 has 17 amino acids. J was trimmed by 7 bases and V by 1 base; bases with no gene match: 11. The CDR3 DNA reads TGTGCCAGCAGTGAAGAAGGCGGGAGGGTTTTGAGAAATGAGCAGTTCTTC. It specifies CASSEEGGRVLRNEQFF.

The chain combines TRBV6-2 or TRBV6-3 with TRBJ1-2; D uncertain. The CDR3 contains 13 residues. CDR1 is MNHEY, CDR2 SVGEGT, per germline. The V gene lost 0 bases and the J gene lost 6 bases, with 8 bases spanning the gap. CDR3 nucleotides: TGTGCCAGCAGTTACTCTGGCTCGGATGGCTACACCTTC. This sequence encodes CASSYSGSDGYTF.

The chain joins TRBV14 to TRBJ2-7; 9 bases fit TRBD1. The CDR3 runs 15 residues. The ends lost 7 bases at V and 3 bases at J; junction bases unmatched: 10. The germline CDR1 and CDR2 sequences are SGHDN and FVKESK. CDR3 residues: CASTPFRDRVYEQYF. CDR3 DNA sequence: TGTGCCAGCACCCCTTTTAGGGACAGGGTCTACGAGCAGTACTTC.

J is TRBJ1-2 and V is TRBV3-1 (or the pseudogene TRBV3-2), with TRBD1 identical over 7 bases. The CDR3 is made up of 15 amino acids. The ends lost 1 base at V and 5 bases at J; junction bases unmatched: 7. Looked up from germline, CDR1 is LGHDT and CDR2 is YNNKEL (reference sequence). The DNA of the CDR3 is TGTGCCAGCAGCCAAGCCGGCAGGGGGGAGTATGGCTACACCTTC. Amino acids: CASSQAGRGEYGYTF.

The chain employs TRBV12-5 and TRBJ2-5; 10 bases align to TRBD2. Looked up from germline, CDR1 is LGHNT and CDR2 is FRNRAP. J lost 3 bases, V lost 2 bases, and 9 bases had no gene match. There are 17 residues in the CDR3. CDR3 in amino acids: CASGLTIAGGPEETQYF. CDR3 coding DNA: TGTGCTAGTGGTTTGACCATAGCGGGAGGCCCGGAAGAGACCCAGTACTTC. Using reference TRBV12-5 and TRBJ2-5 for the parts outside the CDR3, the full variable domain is DARVTQTPRHKVTEMGQEVTMRCQPILGHNTVFWYRQTMMQGLELLAYFRNRAPLDDSGMPKDRFSAEMPDATLATLKIQPSEPRDSAVYFCASGLTIAGGPEETQYFGPGTRLLVL.

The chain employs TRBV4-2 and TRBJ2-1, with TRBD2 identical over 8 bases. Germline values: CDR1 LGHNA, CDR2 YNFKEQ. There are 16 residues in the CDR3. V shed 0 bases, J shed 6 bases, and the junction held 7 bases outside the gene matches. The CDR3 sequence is CASSQEGSGAGNEQFF. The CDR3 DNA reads TGTGCCAGCAGCCAAGAAGGTAGCGGGGCTGGCAATGAGCAGTTCTTC.

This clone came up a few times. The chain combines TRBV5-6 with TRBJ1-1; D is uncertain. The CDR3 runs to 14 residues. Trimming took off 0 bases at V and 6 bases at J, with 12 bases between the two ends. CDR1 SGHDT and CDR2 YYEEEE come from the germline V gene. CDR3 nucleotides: TGTGCCAGCAGCTTGGGAGCAGGTGTGGCTGAAGCTTTCTTT. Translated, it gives CASSLGAGVAEAFF.

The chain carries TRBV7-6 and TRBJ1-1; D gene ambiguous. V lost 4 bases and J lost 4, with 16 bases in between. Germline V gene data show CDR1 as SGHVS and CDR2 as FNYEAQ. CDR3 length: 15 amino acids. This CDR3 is CASSWLTDAGTEAFF. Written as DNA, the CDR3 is TGTGCCAGCAGCTGGCTAACAGACGCGGGCACTGAAGCTTTCTTT. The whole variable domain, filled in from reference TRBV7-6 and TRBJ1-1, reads GAGVSQSPRYKVTKRGQDVALRCDPISGHVSLYWYRQALGQGPEFLTYFNYEAQQDKSGLPNDRFSAERPEGSISTLTIQRTEQRDSAMYRCASSWLTDAGTEAFFGQGTRLTVV.

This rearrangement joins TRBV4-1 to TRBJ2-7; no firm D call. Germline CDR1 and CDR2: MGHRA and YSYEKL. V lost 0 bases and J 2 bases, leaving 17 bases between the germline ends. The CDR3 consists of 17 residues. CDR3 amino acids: CASSQDLGVAPPYEQYF. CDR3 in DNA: TGCGCCAGCAGCCAAGATCTTGGGGTAGCTCCCCCCTACGAGCAGTACTTC.

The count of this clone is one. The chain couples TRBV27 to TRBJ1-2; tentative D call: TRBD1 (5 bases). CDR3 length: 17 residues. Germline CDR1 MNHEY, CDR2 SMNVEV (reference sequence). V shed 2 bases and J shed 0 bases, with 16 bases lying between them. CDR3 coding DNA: TGTGCCAGCAGTTTACTTAGCAGGGCAGTATCTAACTATGGCTACACCTTC. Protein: CASSLLSRAVSNYGYTF.

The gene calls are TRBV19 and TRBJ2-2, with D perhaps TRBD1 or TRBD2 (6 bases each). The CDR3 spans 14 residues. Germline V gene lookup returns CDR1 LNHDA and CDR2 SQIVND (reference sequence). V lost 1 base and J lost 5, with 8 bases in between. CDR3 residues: CASSIGGGTGELFF. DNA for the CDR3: TGTGCCAGTAGTATAGGAGGGGGGACCGGGGAGCTGTTTTTT. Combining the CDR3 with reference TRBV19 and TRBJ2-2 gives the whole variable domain DGGITQSPKYLFRKEGQNVTLSCEQNLNHDAMYWYRQDPGQGLRLIYYSQIVNDFQKGDIAEGYSVSREKKESFPLTVTSAQKNPTAFYLCASSIGGGTGELFFGEGSRLTVL.

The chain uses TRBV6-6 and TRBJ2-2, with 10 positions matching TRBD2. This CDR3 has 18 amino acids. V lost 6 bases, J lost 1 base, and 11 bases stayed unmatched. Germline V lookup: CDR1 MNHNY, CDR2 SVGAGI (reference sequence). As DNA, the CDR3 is TGTGCCAGCAGCCGACTAGCGGGCTTACGGTTGAACACCGGGGAGCTGTTTTTT. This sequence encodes CASSRLAGLRLNTGELFF.

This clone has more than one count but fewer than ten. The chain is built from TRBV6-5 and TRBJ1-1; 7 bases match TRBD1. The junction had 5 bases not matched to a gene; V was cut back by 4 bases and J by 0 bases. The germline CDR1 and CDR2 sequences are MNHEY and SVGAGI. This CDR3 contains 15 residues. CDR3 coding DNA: TGTGCCAGCAGTTGGGGACAGCTCATGAACACTGAAGCTTTCTTT. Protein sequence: CASSWGQLMNTEAFF.

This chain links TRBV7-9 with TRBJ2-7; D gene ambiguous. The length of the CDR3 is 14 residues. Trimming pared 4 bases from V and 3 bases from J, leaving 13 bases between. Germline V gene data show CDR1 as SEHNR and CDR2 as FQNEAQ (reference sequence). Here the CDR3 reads CASSSLSPLYEQYF. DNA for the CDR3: TGTGCCAGCAGCTCCCTATCCCCACTCTACGAGCAGTACTTC.

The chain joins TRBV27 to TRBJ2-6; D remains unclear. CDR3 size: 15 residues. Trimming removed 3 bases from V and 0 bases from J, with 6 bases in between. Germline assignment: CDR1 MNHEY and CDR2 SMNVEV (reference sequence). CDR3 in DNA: TGTGCCAGCAGTTTTTTCTCCTCTGGGGCCAACGTCCTGACTTTC. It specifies CASSFFSSGANVLTF.

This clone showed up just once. The DNA for the CDR3 is TGTGCCAGCAGCCAATGGGACAGCCGCCCGAACACTGAAGCTTTCTTT. Protein: CASSQWDSRPNTEAFF. This sequence joins TRBV3-1 (or the pseudogene TRBV3-2) and TRBJ1-1; the match to TRBD1 covers 7 bases. The J segment lost 1 base and the V segment lost 2 bases, leaving 7 bases of the junction unmatched. Germline loops: CDR1 LGHDT, CDR2 YNNKEL (reference sequence). There are 16 residues in the CDR3.

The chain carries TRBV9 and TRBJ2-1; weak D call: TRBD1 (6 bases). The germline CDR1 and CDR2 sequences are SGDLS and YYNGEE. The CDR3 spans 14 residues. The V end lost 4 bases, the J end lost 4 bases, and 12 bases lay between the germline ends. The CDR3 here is CASSTGDMYNEQFF. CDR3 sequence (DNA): TGTGCCAGCAGCACCGGGGACATGTACAATGAGCAGTTCTTC. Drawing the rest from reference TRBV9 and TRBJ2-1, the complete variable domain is DSGVTQTPKHLITATGQRVTLRCSPRSGDLSVYWYQQSLDQGLQFLIQYYNGEERAKGNILERFSAQQFPDLHSELNLSSLELGDSALYFCASSTGDMYNEQFFGPGTRLTVL.

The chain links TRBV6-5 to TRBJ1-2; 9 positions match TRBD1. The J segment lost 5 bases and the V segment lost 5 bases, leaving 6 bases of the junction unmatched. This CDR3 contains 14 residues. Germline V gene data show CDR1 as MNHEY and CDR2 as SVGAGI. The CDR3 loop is CASSTTGGGYGYTF. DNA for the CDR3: TGTGCCAGCAGTACCACAGGGGGCGGATATGGCTACACCTTC.

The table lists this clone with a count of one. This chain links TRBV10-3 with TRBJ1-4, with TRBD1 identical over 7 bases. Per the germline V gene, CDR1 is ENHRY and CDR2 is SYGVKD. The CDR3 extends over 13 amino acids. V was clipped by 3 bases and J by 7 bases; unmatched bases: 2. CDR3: CAISEQGTEKLFF. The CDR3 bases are TGTGCCATCAGTGAACAGGGGACTGAAAAACTGTTTTTT.

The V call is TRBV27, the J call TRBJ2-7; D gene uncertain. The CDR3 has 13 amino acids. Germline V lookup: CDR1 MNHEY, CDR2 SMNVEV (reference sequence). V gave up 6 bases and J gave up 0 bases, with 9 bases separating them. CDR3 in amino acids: CASRVQSSYEQYF. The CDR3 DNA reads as TGTGCCAGCAGAGTACAAAGCTCCTACGAGCAGTACTTC.

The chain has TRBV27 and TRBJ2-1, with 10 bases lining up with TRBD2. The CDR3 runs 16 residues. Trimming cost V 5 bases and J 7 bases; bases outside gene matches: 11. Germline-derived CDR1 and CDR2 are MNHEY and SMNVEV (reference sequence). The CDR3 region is CASSAVRTSGLNEQFF. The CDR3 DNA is TGTGCCAGCAGTGCCGTGAGGACTAGCGGCCTTAATGAGCAGTTCTTC.

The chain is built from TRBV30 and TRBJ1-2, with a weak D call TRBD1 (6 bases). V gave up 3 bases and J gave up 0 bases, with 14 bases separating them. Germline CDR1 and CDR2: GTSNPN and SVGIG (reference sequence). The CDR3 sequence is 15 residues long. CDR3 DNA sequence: TGTGCCTGGAGCGGCGGGACACCTGCTAACTATGGCTACACCTTC. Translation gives CAWSGGTPANYGYTF.

CDR3 nucleotide sequence: TGTGCCAGTAGTCTCCCTAGGGGCACTGAAGCTTTCTTT. This codes for CASSLPRGTEAFF. This chain uses TRBV19 with TRBJ1-1, with a possible D match to TRBD1 (5 bases). V lost 5 bases to trimming and J lost 4 bases, with 11 bases between them. This CDR3 spans 13 amino acids. Germline assignment: CDR1 LNHDA and CDR2 SQIVND (reference sequence).

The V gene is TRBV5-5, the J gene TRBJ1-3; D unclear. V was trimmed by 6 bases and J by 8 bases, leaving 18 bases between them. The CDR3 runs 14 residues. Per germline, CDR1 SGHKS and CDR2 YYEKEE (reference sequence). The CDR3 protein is CASIEGHSLDTIYF. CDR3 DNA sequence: TGTGCCAGCATCGAGGGCCACTCTCTGGACACCATATATTTT.

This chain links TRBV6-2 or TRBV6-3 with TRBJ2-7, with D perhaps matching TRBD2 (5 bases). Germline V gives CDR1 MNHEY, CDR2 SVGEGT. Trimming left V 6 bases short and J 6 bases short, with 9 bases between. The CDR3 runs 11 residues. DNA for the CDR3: TGTGCCAGCAGCCGGGCGGGCGAGCAGTACTTC. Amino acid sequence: CASSRAGEQYF.

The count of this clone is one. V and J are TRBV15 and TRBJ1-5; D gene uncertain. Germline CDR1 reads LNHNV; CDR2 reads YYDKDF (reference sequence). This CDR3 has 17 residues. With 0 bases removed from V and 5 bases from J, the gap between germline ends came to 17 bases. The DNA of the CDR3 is TGTGCCACCAGCAGAGATATTGTCACAGATGGGGATCAGCCCCAGCATTTT. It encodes CATSRDIVTDGDQPQHF.